This T cell receptor (beta chain) was found in a study of metastatic and nonmetastatic thyroid tumors. The CDR3 contains 14 residues. Germline lookup yields CDR1 MNHNS and CDR2 SASEGT. The ends lost 9 bases at V and 5 bases at J; junction bases unmatched: 10. This clone occurred many times. This specimen includes other DNA sequences encoding the same CDR3. TCRdb re-analyzed the PCR reads using MiXCR. The table records about 23,000 clones, roughly 23% of them present only once. Every patient was untreated before thyroid surgery. This TCR derives from a female donor with papillary thyroid cancer or a benign thyroid nodule (not recorded which). Some clones in this sample may be carry-over from other donors' samples. The sequenced material came from blood. This chain connects TRBV6-1 to TRBJ1-2; 9 bases line up with TRBD1. The CDR3 nucleotides are TGTGCCAGTAGCGGGACAGGGACTATTTATGGCTACACCTTC. This translates into CASSGTGTIYGYTF.